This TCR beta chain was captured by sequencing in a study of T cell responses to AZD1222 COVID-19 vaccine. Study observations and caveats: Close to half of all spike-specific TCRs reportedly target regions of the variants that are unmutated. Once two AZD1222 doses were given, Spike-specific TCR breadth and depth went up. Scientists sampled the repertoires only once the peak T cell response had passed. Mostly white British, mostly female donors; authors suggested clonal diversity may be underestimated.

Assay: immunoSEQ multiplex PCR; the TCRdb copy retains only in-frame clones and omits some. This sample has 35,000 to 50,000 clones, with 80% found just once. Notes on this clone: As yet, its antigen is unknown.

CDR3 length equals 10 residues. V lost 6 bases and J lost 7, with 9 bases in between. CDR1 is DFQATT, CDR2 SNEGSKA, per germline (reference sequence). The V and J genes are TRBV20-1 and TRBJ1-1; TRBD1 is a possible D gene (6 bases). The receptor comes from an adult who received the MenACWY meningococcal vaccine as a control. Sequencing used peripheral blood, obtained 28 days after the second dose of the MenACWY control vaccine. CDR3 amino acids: CSAGGREAFF. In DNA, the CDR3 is TGCAGTGCAGGGGGACGTGAAGCTTTCTTT.